The present entry profiles one T cell receptor beta chain with its context. Its cognate antigen is unknown. The data belong to a study of cytomegalovirus exposure and HLA in healthy donors. Study context: The 120 or so validation repertoires used the same platform as the roughly 670 first-cohort repertoires, a later analysis reported. Study results and limitations: Rare TCR sequences dominated, though some public TCRs recurred in many donors. Reports described diagnosis of cytomegalovirus status by the classifier as highly specific and sensitive. Through in vitro validation, a few CMV-associated chains were shown to be specific for CMV antigens.

Profiling relied on immunoSEQ multiplex PCR, and the TCRdb table lists in-frame clones only, not all of them. The sample comprises 57,000 or so clones, about 93% of which are singletons, and 2% to 2.5% rests with the top ten. The trim removed 7 bases at V and 5 bases at J, leaving 5 bases unmatched. Germline lookup yields CDR1 SNHLY and CDR2 FYNNEI. The CDR3 has 14 residues. The sequence was obtained from a man aged 18 to 29 in good health and CMV-seronegative. V gene TRBV2 combines with J gene TRBJ2-2; 9 bases agree with TRBD1. Sequencing input: PBMCs. CDR3 in DNA: TGTGCCAGCATCGGACAGGGGCGAACCGGGGAGCTGTTTTTT. It encodes CASIGQGRTGELFF.